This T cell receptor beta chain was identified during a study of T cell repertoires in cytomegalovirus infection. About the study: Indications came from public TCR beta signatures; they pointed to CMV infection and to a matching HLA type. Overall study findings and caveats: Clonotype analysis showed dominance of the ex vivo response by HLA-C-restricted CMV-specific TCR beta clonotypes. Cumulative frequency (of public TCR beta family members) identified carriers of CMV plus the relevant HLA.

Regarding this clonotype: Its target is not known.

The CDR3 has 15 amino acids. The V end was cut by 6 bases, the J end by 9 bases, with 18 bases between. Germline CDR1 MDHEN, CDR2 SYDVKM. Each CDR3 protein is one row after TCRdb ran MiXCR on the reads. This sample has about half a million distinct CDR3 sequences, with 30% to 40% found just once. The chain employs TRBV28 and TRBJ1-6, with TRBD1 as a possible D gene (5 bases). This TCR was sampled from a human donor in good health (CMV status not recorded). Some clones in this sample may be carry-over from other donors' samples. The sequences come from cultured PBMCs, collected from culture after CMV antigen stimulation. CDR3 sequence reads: CASRITHTGGSPLHF. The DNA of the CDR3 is TGTGCCAGCAGGATCACACATACAGGAGGTTCACCCCTCCACTTT.